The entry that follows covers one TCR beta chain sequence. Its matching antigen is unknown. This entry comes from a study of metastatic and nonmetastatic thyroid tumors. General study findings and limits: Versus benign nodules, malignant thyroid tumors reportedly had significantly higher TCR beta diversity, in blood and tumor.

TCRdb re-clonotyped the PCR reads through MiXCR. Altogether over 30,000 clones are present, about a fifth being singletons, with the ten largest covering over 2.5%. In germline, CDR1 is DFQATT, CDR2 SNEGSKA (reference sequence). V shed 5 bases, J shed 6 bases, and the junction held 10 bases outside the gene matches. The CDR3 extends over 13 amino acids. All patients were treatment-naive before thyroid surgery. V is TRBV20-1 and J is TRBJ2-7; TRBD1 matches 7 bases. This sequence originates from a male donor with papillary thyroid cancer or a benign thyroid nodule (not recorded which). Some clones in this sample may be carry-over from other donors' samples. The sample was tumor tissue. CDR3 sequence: CSARPGQSREQYF. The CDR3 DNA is TGCAGTGCTCGACCGGGACAGAGCCGCGAGCAGTACTTC.